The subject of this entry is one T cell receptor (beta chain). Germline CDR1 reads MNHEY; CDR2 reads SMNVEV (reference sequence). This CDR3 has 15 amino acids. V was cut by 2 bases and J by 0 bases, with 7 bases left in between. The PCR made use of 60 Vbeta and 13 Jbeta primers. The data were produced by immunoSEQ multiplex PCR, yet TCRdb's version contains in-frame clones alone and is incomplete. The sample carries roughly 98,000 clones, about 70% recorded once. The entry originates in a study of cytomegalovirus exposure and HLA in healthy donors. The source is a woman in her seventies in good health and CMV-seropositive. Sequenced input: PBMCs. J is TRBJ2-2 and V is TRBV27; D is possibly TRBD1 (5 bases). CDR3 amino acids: CASSLGHTNTGELFF. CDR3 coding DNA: TGTGCCAGCAGTTTAGGACATACGAACACCGGGGAGCTGTTTTTT.